The rows below give T cell receptor beta chains drawn from one sample of a study of technical replicates of blood from a few donors. TCRdb's copy holds only in-frame clones and misses some; the assay was immunoSEQ multiplex PCR. This table holds tens of thousands of clones, approximately 96% found once. Sequencing was carried out using T cells isolated from PBMCs. These receptors were obtained from a human donor in good health. The CDR3 runs from the conserved cysteine through the conserved F or W. D genes are given only for firm matches. Clone size is given for some rows only: seen once, a few or many times, or a class if the clone is expanded.

length	V	size	J	D	DNA	CDR3
14	TRBV28	once	TRBJ2-1	-	TGTGCCAGCAGCACCCTTCAGGGTTACAATGAGCAGTTCTTC	CASSTLQGYNEQFF
17	TRBV30	-	TRBJ2-3	TRBD2	TGTGCCTGGAGTGTAGGGGTTAGCGGGAGTAGCACAGATACGCAGTATTTT	CAWSVGVSGSSTDTQYF
14	TRBV30	-	TRBJ2-7	TRBD1	TGTGCCTGGGCAAGGGACAGGGGAAACTACGAGCAGTACTTC	CAWARDRGNYEQYF
11	TRBV19	-	TRBJ2-1	-	TGTGCCAGTCTTTACTCGGGTGAGCAGTTCTTC	CASLYSGEQFF
18	TRBV25-1	-	TRBJ2-3	TRBD2	TGTGCCAGCAGTGAATCCCACACTAGCGGGAGAGTCACAGATACGCAGTATTTT	CASSESHTSGRVTDTQYF
15	TRBV9	-	TRBJ2-7	TRBD2	TGTGCCAGCAGCGTAGAACTAGCGGGGGACTACGAGCAGTACTTC	CASSVELAGDYEQYF
16	TRBV30	few	TRBJ2-1	TRBD1	TGTGCCTGGGGGCGAACCCGACAGGGAATTTACAATGAGCAGTTCTTC	CAWGRTRQGIYNEQFF
14	TRBV2	-	TRBJ1-1	-	TGTGCCAGCAGTGTTATGGCCGCGGACACTGAAGCTTTCTTT	CASSVMAADTEAFF
15	TRBV5-3	-	TRBJ1-5	-	TGTGCCAGAAGCTTCCCTGTTTTTAGCAATCAGCCCCAGCATTTT	CARSFPVFSNQPQHF
15	TRBV5-4	-	TRBJ2-7	-	TGTGCCAGCAGCGCGACCGCCGGGACAAACTACGAGCAGTACTTC	CASSATAGTNYEQYF
14	TRBV28	-	TRBJ2-4	-	TGTGCCAGCAGTTATTACGGGTCCAAAAACATTCAGTACTTC	CASSYYGSKNIQYF
14	TRBV28	-	TRBJ2-7	TRBD2	TGTGCCAGCAGTTTATACAGCGGGAGCTACGAGCAGTACTTC	CASSLYSGSYEQYF
14	TRBV14	-	TRBJ2-7	-	TGTGCCAGCAGCCGACTAGGGACAGCCTACGAGCAGTACTTC	CASSRLGTAYEQYF
14	TRBV6-5	-	TRBJ1-1	-	TGTGCCAGCAGTTACGGCGCCCGGGGCACTGAAGCTTTCTTT	CASSYGARGTEAFF
15	TRBV11-2	-	TRBJ2-7	TRBD1	TGTGCCAGCAGCTTCAGGGGGCCTAGCTCCTACGAGCAGTACTTC	CASSFRGPSSYEQYF
15	TRBV7-3	-	TRBJ2-7	TRBD2	TGTGCCAGCAGCCCGACTAGCGGGAGAAGCCACGAGCAGTACTTC	CASSPTSGRSHEQYF
15	TRBV6-6	-	TRBJ1-3	TRBD1	TGTGCCAGCAGTCGGAGCACAGGGGCTGGAAACACCATATATTTT	CASSRSTGAGNTIYF
13	TRBV19	-	TRBJ2-7	-	TGTGCCAGTAGTGGGGCAGGGGCCTACGAGCAGTACTTC	CASSGAGAYEQYF
13	TRBV2	-	TRBJ2-7	TRBD1	TGTGCCAGCAACCGGGACAGGGGTTACGAGCAGTACTTC	CASNRDRGYEQYF
13	TRBV5-6	-	TRBJ2-5	TRBD1	TGTGCCAGCAGCTACCGGGACAGAGAGACCCAGTACTTC	CASSYRDRETQYF
14	TRBV6-5	-	TRBJ1-3	-	TGTGCCAGCAGTTACGGACAGATTGGAAACACCATATATTTT	CASSYGQIGNTIYF
13	TRBV2	-	TRBJ1-5	TRBD1	TGTGCCAGCGGATGGACAGGGAATCAGCCCCAGCATTTT	CASGWTGNQPQHF
12	TRBV4-3	-	TRBJ1-1	-	TGCGCCAGCAGCCACTGGCCAGCTGAAGCTTTCTTT	CASSHWPAEAFF
15	TRBV6-6	-	TRBJ1-2	TRBD1	TGTGCCAGCAGTGCGCTCAGGGGGTCTAACTATGGCTACACCTTC	CASSALRGSNYGYTF
14	TRBV27	-	TRBJ2-7	-	TGTGCCAGCAGTGGACCAGCGGGCTCCTACGAGCAGTACTTC	CASSGPAGSYEQYF
16	TRBV4-2	-	TRBJ2-2	-	TGTGCCAGCAGCCAAGAAATAACATCGAACACCGGGGAGCTGTTTTTT	CASSQEITSNTGELFF
12	TRBV29-1	-	TRBJ1-3	-	TGCAGCGTATGGACACCAAGAAACACCATATATTTT	CSVWTPRNTIYF
13	TRBV6-6	-	TRBJ2-7	TRBD1	TGTGCCAGCAGCCACGGACAGGGCAACGAGCAGTACTTC	CASSHGQGNEQYF
13	TRBV11-1	-	TRBJ2-5	-	TGTGCCAGCAGATCTACAGGGTACGAGACCCAGTACTTC	CASRSTGYETQYF
15	TRBV7-8	-	TRBJ2-7	TRBD1	TGTGCCAGCAGCTTACGGACAGGGGTCTCCTACGAGCAGTACTTC	CASSLRTGVSYEQYF
15	TRBV2	-	TRBJ2-4	-	TGTGCCAGCAGTGACCTAGAGGGAGCCAAAAACATTCAGTACTTC	CASSDLEGAKNIQYF
14	TRBV6-5	once	TRBJ1-1	-	TGTGCCAGCAGGGGGGGAGAGGTGAACACTGAAGCTTTCTTT	CASRGGEVNTEAFF
18	TRBV9	-	TRBJ1-5	TRBD1	TGTGCCAGCAGCCGCGAGGACAGGGGCACGTTTAGCAATCAGCCCCAGCATTTT	CASSREDRGTFSNQPQHF
15	TRBV6-5	once	TRBJ2-7	-	TGTGCCAGCAGTTACCCTATTCGACAGACATACGAGCAGTACTTC	CASSYPIRQTYEQYF
11	TRBV7-9	once	TRBJ2-7	-	TGTGCCAGCAGCTCCTGGCCCGAGCAGTACTTC	CASSSWPEQYF
12	TRBV29-1	-	TRBJ2-5	TRBD2	TGCAGCGTTGTAGCGGGAAGAGAGACCCAGTACTTC	CSVVAGRETQYF
15	TRBV15	-	TRBJ2-7	-	TGTGCCACCAGCAGTAGGTTCCACGGGGTCTACGAGCAGTACTTC	CATSSRFHGVYEQYF
14	TRBV6-6	-	TRBJ2-2	TRBD1	TGTGCCAGCGGGGACAGGGACAACACCGGGGAGCTGTTTTTT	CASGDRDNTGELFF
16	TRBV19	-	TRBJ1-4	-	TGTGCCAGTAGTATTGTGTTGAGTGGCGGAGCGGAAAAACTGTTTTTT	CASSIVLSGGAEKLFF
13	TRBV15	-	TRBJ1-2	-	TGTGCCACCAGCGGGGAGGGTGGCTATGGCTACACCTTC	CATSGEGGYGYTF
13	TRBV4-1	-	TRBJ2-1	-	TGCGCCCATAACAGGGTTTTCGACAATGAGCAGTTCTTC	CAHNRVFDNEQFF
15	TRBV9	-	TRBJ1-1	TRBD1	TGTGCCAGCAGCAATAATACAGGGGTGAACACTGAAGCTTTCTTT	CASSNNTGVNTEAFF
18	TRBV19	-	TRBJ2-3	TRBD1	TGTGCCAGTAGTATCGGGACAGGGAAAGTCCAAAGCACAGATACGCAGTATTTT	CASSIGTGKVQSTDTQYF
14	TRBV6-5	-	TRBJ1-3	-	TGTGCCAGCTGGGGGGGGAACTCTGGAAACACCATATATTTT	CASWGGNSGNTIYF
13	TRBV6-6	-	TRBJ2-7	-	TGTGCCAGCTCATCGGGAGATCGGTACGAGCAGTACTTC	CASSSGDRYEQYF
12	TRBV30	-	TRBJ1-2	-	TGTGCCTGGAGTGTATGGGAGGGAACAGTGACCTTC	CAWSVWEGTVTF
14	TRBV5-1	few	TRBJ1-1	TRBD1	TGCGCCAGCAGTCCTACAGGGGGGAACACTGAAGCTTTCTTT	CASSPTGGNTEAFF
15	TRBV27	-	TRBJ2-3	TRBD2	TGTGCCAGCAGTAGACTAGCGGGAAACACAGATACGCAGTATTTT	CASSRLAGNTDTQYF
12	TRBV5-1	-	TRBJ2-1	-	TGCGCCAGCAGCCGGTCCCACAATGAGCAGTTCTTC	CASSRSHNEQFF